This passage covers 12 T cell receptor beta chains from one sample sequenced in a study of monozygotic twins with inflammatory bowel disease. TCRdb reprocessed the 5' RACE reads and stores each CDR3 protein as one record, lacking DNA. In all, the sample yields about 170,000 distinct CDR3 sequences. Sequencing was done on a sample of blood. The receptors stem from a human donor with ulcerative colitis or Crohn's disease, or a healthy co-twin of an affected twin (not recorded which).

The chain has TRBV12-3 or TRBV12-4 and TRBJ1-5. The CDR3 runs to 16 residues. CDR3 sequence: CASSLMAARGNQPQHF.

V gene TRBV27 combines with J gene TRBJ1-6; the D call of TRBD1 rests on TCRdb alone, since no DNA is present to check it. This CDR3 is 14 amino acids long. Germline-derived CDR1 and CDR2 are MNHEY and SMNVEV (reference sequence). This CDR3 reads CASRRQIMNSSLHF.

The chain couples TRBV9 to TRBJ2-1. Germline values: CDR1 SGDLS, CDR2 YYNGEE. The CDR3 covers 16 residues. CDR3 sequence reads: CASSVCSGGPTDEQFF.

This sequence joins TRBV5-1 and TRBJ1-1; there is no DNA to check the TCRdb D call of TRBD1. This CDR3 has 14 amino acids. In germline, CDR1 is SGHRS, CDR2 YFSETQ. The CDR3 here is CASSLDPARTEAFF.

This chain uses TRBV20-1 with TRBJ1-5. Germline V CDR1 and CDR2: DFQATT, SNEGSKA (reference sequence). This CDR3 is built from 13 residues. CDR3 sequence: CSARGMGNQPQHF.

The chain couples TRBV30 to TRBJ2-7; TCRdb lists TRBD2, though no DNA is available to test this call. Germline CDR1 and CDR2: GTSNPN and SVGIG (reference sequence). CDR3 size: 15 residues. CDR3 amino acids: CAWSNGSPGLGEQYF.

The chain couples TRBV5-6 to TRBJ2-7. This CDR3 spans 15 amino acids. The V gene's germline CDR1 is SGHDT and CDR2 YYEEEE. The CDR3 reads CASSLERLLKDEQYF.

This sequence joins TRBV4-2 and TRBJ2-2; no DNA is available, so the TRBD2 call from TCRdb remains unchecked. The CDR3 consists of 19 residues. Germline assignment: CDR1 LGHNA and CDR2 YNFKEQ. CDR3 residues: CASSQPGLAGVTNTGELFF.

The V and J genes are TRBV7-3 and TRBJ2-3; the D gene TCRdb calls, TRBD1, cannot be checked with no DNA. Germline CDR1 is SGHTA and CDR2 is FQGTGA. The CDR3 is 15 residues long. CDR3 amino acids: CASSAGLGSTDTQYF.

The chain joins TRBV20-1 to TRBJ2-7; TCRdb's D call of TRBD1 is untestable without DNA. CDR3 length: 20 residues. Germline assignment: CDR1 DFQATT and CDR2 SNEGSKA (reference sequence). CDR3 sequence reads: CSARDFDIQGISLRPYEQYF.

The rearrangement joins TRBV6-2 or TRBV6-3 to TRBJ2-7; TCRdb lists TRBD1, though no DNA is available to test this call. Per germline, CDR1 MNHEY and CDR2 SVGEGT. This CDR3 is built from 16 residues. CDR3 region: CASSYAFGQLSYEQYF.

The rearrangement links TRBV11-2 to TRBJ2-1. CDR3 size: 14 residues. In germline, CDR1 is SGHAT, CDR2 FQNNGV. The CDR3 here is CASSGGSSYNEQFF.